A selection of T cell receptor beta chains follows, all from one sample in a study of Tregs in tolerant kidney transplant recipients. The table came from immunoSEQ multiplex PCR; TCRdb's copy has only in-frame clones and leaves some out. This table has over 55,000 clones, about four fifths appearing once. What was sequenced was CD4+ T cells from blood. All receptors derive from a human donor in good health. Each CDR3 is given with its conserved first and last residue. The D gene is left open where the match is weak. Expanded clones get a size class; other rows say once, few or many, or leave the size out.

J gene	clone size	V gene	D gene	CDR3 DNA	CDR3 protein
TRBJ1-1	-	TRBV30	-	TGTGCCTGGAGTGTACTGGGAAGGCGCATTCCCGGGGCTTTCTTT	CAWSVLGRRIPGAFF
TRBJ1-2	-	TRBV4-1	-	TGCGCCAGCAGCCAAGATGAGACTTCTCCTGACTATGGCTACACCTTC	CASSQDETSPDYGYTF
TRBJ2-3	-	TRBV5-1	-	TGCGCCAGCAGCTTGGGACAGACGTTCGGTACGCAGTATTTT	CASSLGQTFGTQYF
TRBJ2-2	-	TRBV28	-	TGTGCCAGCAGTTTTCGGGTGGGGGAGCTGTTTTTT	CASSFRVGELFF
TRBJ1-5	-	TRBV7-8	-	TGTGCCAGCAGCTTAGTCGCTCGGGTCCTCTATAGCAATCAGCCCCAGCATTTT	CASSLVARVLYSNQPQHF
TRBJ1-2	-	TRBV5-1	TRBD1	TGCGCCAGCAGCTTGGATCGGGGACAGAGCTATGGCTACACCTTC	CASSLDRGQSYGYTF
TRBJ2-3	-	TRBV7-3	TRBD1	TGTGCCAGCAGCCTGACAGGGCGGAGCACAGATACGCAGTATTTT	CASSLTGRSTDTQYF
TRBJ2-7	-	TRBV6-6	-	TGTGCCAGCAGTGCAAGTTCGACAGGCAACTACGAGCAGTACTTC	CASSASSTGNYEQYF
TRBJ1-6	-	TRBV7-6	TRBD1	TGTGCCAGCAGCTTTCAGGGGGGAGCTAATTCACCCCTCCACTTT	CASSFQGGANSPLHF
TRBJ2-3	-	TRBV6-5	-	TGTGCCAGCTTGGACCCGACAGATACGCAGTATTTT	CASLDPTDTQYF
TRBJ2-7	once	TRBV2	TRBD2	TGTGCCAGCAGGGGACTAGCGGGGCACTACGAGCAGTACTTC	CASRGLAGHYEQYF
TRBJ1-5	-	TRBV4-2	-	TGTGCCAGCAGCCAAGATAGGAATCCAAATCAGCCCCAGCATTTT	CASSQDRNPNQPQHF
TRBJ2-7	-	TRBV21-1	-	TGTGCCAGCAGCAAAAGGGCGCTAGCGGGAGGGCCGATTAACGAGCAGTACTTC	CASSKRALAGGPINEQYF